The 9 T cell receptor beta chains reported below all come from one sample, sequenced in a study of cytomegalovirus exposure and HLA in healthy donors. Vbeta (60) and Jbeta (13) primers were used in the PCR. Profiled with immunoSEQ multiplex PCR; TCRdb holds only in-frame clones, not every one. The sample contains about 100,000 clones, more than 75% of which appear only once. Sequencing was done on a sample of PBMCs. These receptors came from a woman aged 45-65 years in good health and CMV-seropositive.

J is TRBJ2-7 and V is TRBV5-1; TRBD2 matches at 9 bases. Unmatched junction bases numbered 10, after V lost 3 bases and J lost 3 bases. Germline CDR1 reads SGHRS; CDR2 reads YFSETQ. The CDR3 consists of 16 residues. In DNA form, the CDR3 reads TGCGCCAGCAGCTGGGGAATAGCGGGGGCCAACTACGAGCAGTACTTC. This encodes CASSWGIAGANYEQYF.

The table lists this clone with a count of one. This chain uses TRBV10-3 with TRBJ2-1, with 11 bases aligning to TRBD1. The CDR3 loop spans 14 amino acids. Germline CDR1 and CDR2: ENHRY and SYGVKD. After removal of 8 bases from V and 7 bases from J, the junction contained 7 bases not matched to a gene. CDR3 loop: CAIAPGQGVNEQFF. The CDR3 nucleotides are TGTGCCATCGCTCCGGGACAGGGGGTGAATGAGCAGTTCTTC.

The chain employs TRBV7-9 and TRBJ2-7; maybe TRBD1 (6 bases). In germline, CDR1 is SEHNR, CDR2 FQNEAQ (reference sequence). The CDR3 runs 13 residues. With 4 bases removed from V and 4 bases from J, the gap between germline ends came to 11 bases. CDR3 DNA sequence: TGTGCCAGCAGCTCTGACAGGCCTTACGAGCAGTACTTC. This translates into CASSSDRPYEQYF. Based on the CDR3 plus reference TRBV7-9 and TRBJ2-7, the full variable domain is DTGVSQNPRHKITKRGQNVTFRCDPISEHNRLYWYRQTLGQGPEFLTYFQNEAQLEKSRLLSDRFSAERPKGSFSTLEIQRTEQGDSAMYLCASSSDRPYEQYFGPGTRLTVT.

This clone has only a few counts. This sequence joins TRBV9 and TRBJ2-2; D is possibly TRBD1 (5 bases). Germline V CDR1 and CDR2: SGDLS, YYNGEE. Trimming pared 1 base from V and 5 bases from J, leaving 9 bases between. The CDR3 length is 14 residues. CDR3 residues: CASSVSGNTGELFF. CDR3 coding DNA: TGTGCCAGCAGCGTATCAGGGAATACCGGGGAGCTGTTTTTT.

This clone was counted once. The chain joins TRBV9 to TRBJ1-1; 10 bases are a match to TRBD1. The CDR3 is made up of 16 amino acids. Germline CDR1 reads SGDLS; CDR2 reads YYNGEE. V shed 3 bases and J 4 bases; nucleotides not matched to a gene: 9. Here the CDR3 DNA reads TGTGCCAGCAGCGACCGGGACAGGGGACCTCTCACTGAAGCTTTCTTT. Protein sequence: CASSDRDRGPLTEAFF.

Here the CDR3 DNA reads TGTGCCAGCAGTGAAAGGCTAGCGGGATTTAATCCCGGGGAGCTGTTTTTT. Protein product: CASSERLAGFNPGELFF. V usage is TRBV6-1 and J usage is TRBJ2-2; 9 bases fit TRBD2. Germline values: CDR1 MNHNS, CDR2 SASEGT. Trimming removed 2 bases from V and 6 bases from J; junction bases left unmatched: 10. CDR3 length: 17 amino acids.

The genes are TRBV18 and TRBJ1-2, with 11 bases lining up with TRBD1. The CDR3 runs to 16 residues. Trimming took 3 bases from V and 4 from J; bases not matched to a gene: 7. Germline V gene lookup returns CDR1 KGHSH and CDR2 LQKENI. The CDR3 sequence is CASSPGQGVPLYGYTF. The CDR3 DNA is TGTGCCAGCTCACCGGGACAGGGGGTCCCCCTCTATGGCTACACCTTC.

The rearrangement links TRBV7-6 to TRBJ1-5; 9 bases align to TRBD1. V dropped 5 bases and J dropped 4; count of bases not matched to a gene: 6. CDR1 and CDR2 from the germline V gene are SGHVS and FNYEAQ. The CDR3 is 15 amino acids. CDR3 bases: TGTGCCAGCAGCCTGGGGACAGGGCGAAATCAGCCCCAGCATTTT. The encoded protein is CASSLGTGRNQPQHF.

The chain uses TRBV30 and TRBJ2-1; 13 bases fit TRBD2. Trimming removed 3 bases from V and 4 bases from J; junction bases left unmatched: 18. The CDR3 is 20 residues long. Germline V gene lookup returns CDR1 GTSNPN and CDR2 SVGIG (reference sequence). In DNA form, the CDR3 reads TGTGCCTGGAGGGGATTTACTAGCGGGAGGGTCCTCGCGCATTACAATGAGCAGTTCTTC. Its translation is CAWRGFTSGRVLAHYNEQFF.